This T cell receptor beta chain was captured in a study of blood T cells in healthy people across ages. Findings and limits, study-wide: The unknown donor CMV status may have confounded expanded clonotype changes.

RNA extraction gave at least 5 micrograms of total RNA per sample. This clonotype was picked up many times. Its specificity is unknown. Germline-derived CDR1 and CDR2 are DFQATT and SNEGSKA (reference sequence). CDR3 length: 17 amino acids. With 1 base clipped from V and 1 base from J, the junction kept 9 bases outside the gene matches. Together with a sample-barcoded 5' primer, a J-beta primer mix was included in a second PCR lasting about 6 to 11 cycles. A template-switch adaptor with 12 random nucleotides tagged each cDNA molecule. TCRdb analysed the 5' RACE reads with MiXCR anew, one entry per CDR3 protein. The sample shows 850,000 to 1,000,000 distinct CDR3 sequences, 40% to 60% of them seen only once.

The TCR sequence derives from a man in his thirties or forties in good health. This rearrangement joins TRBV20-1 to TRBJ2-7, with TRBD1 matching over 11 bases. The source material was blood. CDR3 in DNA: TGCAGTGCTAGAGGGACCGGGACAGGGGGTTTTTCCTACGAGCAGTACTTC. Translated, it gives CSARGTGTGGFSYEQYF.